The source of this T cell receptor (beta chain) is a study of monozygotic twins with inflammatory bowel disease. CDR3 length equals 15 residues. CDR1 and CDR2 from the germline V gene are SGHRS and YFSETQ. Overall study findings and caveats: Using the inverse Simpson index, IBD patients had lower TCRbeta diversity than healthy co-twins.

In regard to this clonotype: Antigen unknown.

Each UMI, carrying a 6-nucleotide sample barcode, came from template switching. With the 5' RACE reads reprocessed, TCRdb shows one record per CDR3 protein and no DNA. The specimen's table records fewer than 200,000 distinct CDR3 sequences. This TCR derives from a human donor with ulcerative colitis or Crohn's disease, or a healthy co-twin of an affected twin (not recorded which). The chain joins TRBV5-1 to TRBJ2-1. The sample consisted of blood. The CDR3 region is CASSLTQSFNNEQFF.